This T cell receptor beta chain comes out of a study of cytomegalovirus exposure and HLA in healthy donors. Whole-study results and caveats: TCR beta chains numbering some 150 were designated cytomegalovirus-associated.

Of note for this clone: The antigen is not known.

The CDR3 spans 14 residues. Germline assignment: CDR1 SGHTA and CDR2 FQGTGA. V shed 5 bases and J 6 bases; nucleotides not matched to a gene: 7. With 60 Vbeta and 13 Jbeta primers, the PCR was carried out. Profiling relied on immunoSEQ multiplex PCR, and the TCRdb table lists in-frame clones only, not all of them. The sample yields 150,000 to 200,000 clones, 75% to 90% seen once. Material for sequencing was PBMCs. This sequence joins TRBV7-3 and TRBJ2-3, with 8 bases matching TRBD2. This TCR derives from a man aged 35 to 55 in good health and CMV-seropositive. In nucleotides, the CDR3 is TGTGCCAGCAGCATCGGACTAGCAGGGGATACGCAGTATTTT. Translation gives CASSIGLAGDTQYF.